This T cell receptor beta chain was captured in a study of cytomegalovirus exposure and HLA in healthy donors. Study findings and constraints: Presence/absence analyses took donor sequencing depth as roughly uniform.

Note on this clone: The antigen is undetermined.

The study ran its PCR with 60 Vbeta and 13 Jbeta primers. The protocol was immunoSEQ multiplex PCR, while the TCRdb copy is restricted to in-frame clones and leaves out a portion. The table lists roughly 110,000 clones, about four fifths of them singletons. The sequenced material came from PBMCs. The clonotype originates from a woman younger than 35 in good health and CMV-seropositive.

The DNA for the CDR3 is TGTGCCAGCAGCCCCCTCAGTGGGAGTAGGGCAGATACGCAGTATTTT. It yields the protein CASSPLSGSRADTQYF. The rearrangement joins TRBV7-6 to TRBJ2-3; possible D gene TRBD2, 5 bases. CDR3 length equals 16 residues. The V gene lost 5 bases and the J gene lost 4 bases, with 19 bases spanning the gap. Germline CDR1 is SGHVS and CDR2 is FNYEAQ.